The rows below give T cell receptor beta chains drawn from one sample of a study of shared clonotypes between healthy human individuals. Sequenced by immunoSEQ multiplex PCR; TCRdb stores in-frame clones only, minus some. The sample yields approximately 600,000 clones, approximately 95% seen once. The source material was naive CD8+ T cells sorted from blood. The receptors stem from a woman aged 30 to 39 in good health. The CDR3 runs from the conserved cysteine through the conserved F or W. D genes are given only for firm matches. Clone size is not always given. Where it is, it says once, few, many or a class for expanded clones.

TRBV4-1	.	TRBJ2-7	TRBD2	CASSQEDSSGITYEQYF	TGCGCCAGCAGCCAAGAGGATAGTAGCGGGATTACCTACGAGCAGTACTTC
TRBV5-8	.	TRBJ2-3	TRBD2	CASSLGPASGRTDTQYF	TGTGCCAGCAGCTTGGGCCCGGCTAGCGGGAGAACAGATACGCAGTATTTT
TRBV23-1	.	TRBJ2-7	.	CASSHLGIEGSYEQYF	TGCGCCAGCAGTCACCTTGGTATAGAAGGTTCCTACGAGCAGTACTTC
TRBV6-1	.	TRBJ1-5	.	CASSEGSDTYSNQPQHF	TGTGCCAGCAGTGAAGGGTCGGATACCTATAGCAATCAGCCCCAGCATTTT
TRBV28	.	TRBJ2-6	.	CASSWGSRSGANVLTF	TGTGCCAGCAGTTGGGGCTCTAGGAGTGGGGCCAACGTCCTGACTTTC
TRBV13	.	TRBJ2-3	TRBD2	CASSISGRTDTQYF	TGTGCCAGCAGCATTAGCGGGAGAACAGATACGCAGTATTTT
TRBV28	.	TRBJ2-7	.	CASSLRAYEQYF	TGTGCCAGCAGTTTAAGGGCCTACGAGCAGTACTTC
TRBV5-1	.	TRBJ1-1	.	CASSYRGNTEAFF	TGCGCCAGCAGCTATAGGGGGAACACTGAAGCTTTCTTT
TRBV2	.	TRBJ1-2	TRBD1	CAILEGQATYGYTF	TGTGCCATCCTAGAGGGACAGGCCACCTATGGCTACACCTTC
TRBV4-2	.	TRBJ1-1	TRBD1	CASSQVDRDTEAFF	TGTGCCAGCAGCCAAGTGGACAGGGACACTGAAGCTTTCTTT
TRBV7-9	.	TRBJ2-7	TRBD1	CASSLGQGARYEQYF	TGTGCCAGCAGCTTGGGACAGGGGGCGCGGTACGAGCAGTACTTC
TRBV19	.	TRBJ1-5	.	CASSGQDSNQPQHF	TGTGCCAGTAGTGGGCAGGATAGCAATCAGCCCCAGCATTTT
TRBV27	.	TRBJ2-1	.	CASRTGTYNEQFF	TGTGCCAGCAGAACGGGAACCTACAATGAGCAGTTCTTC
TRBV10-3	.	TRBJ1-5	.	CAISEPGSNQPQHF	TGTGCCATCAGTGAGCCGGGGAGCAATCAGCCCCAGCATTTT
TRBV6-1	.	TRBJ2-1	TRBD2	CASIALAGRQFF	TGTGCCAGCATAGCCCTAGCGGGAAGGCAGTTCTTC
TRBV4-2	.	TRBJ2-7	.	CASSQPLDTLYEQYF	TGTGCCAGCAGCCAACCTCTGGACACACTCTACGAGCAGTACTTC
TRBV5-6	.	TRBJ2-1	.	CASSSTGSYNEQFF	TGTGCCAGCAGCTCGACAGGTTCCTACAATGAGCAGTTCTTC
TRBV27	.	TRBJ2-7	TRBD2	CASSWTLAGEYEQYF	TGTGCCAGCAGCTGGACTCTCGCGGGAGAGTACGAGCAGTACTTC
TRBV6-5	.	TRBJ2-7	TRBD2	CASSYGGLGDYEQYF	TGTGCCAGCAGTTACGGGGGACTAGGAGACTACGAGCAGTACTTC
TRBV13	.	TRBJ2-2	.	CASSLGTQVTGELFF	TGTGCCAGCAGCTTAGGCACACAGGTCACCGGGGAGCTGTTTTTT
TRBV28	.	TRBJ2-7	TRBD2	CASSPGLAGYEQYF	TGTGCCAGCAGTCCTGGACTAGCGGGCTACGAGCAGTACTTC
TRBV2	.	TRBJ2-7	.	CASSVGRGYEQYF	TGTGCCAGCAGTGTGGGCAGGGGCTACGAGCAGTACTTC
TRBV6-5	.	TRBJ2-3	TRBD2	CASSYLAGGDTQYF	TGTGCCAGCAGTTACCTAGCGGGAGGTGATACGCAGTATTTT
TRBV27	.	TRBJ1-1	.	CASKISGKGAFF	TGTGCCAGCAAAATCTCCGGGAAGGGAGCTTTCTTT
TRBV4-1	once	TRBJ1-1	TRBD1	CASSQSTGLNTEAFF	TGCGCCAGCAGCCAATCGACAGGGCTGAACACTGAAGCTTTCTTT
TRBV5-4	.	TRBJ1-2	.	CASSPMQVRVLEDYGYTF	TGTGCCAGCAGCCCCATGCAGGTGAGGGTCTTGGAAGACTATGGCTACACCTTC
TRBV11-2	.	TRBJ2-7	TRBD2	CASRTGLDTYEQYF	TGTGCCAGCAGAACCGGACTAGACACCTACGAGCAGTACTTC